These 9 T cell receptor beta chains were sequenced from one sample in a study of blood T cell repertoires in COVID-19. Assay: immunoSEQ multiplex PCR; the TCRdb copy retains only in-frame clones and omits some. The data show about 170,000 clones, 84% seen once. The specimen was PBMCs or T cells enriched from blood (not recorded which). The receptors were sampled from a middle-aged man who had recovered from COVID-19.

J is TRBJ1-1 and V is TRBV10-1; D is unresolved. Germline assignment: CDR1 WNHNN and CDR2 SYGVQD (reference sequence). Trimming took 5 bases from V and 0 from J, leaving 7 bases between them. This CDR3 contains 13 residues. DNA for the CDR3: TGCGCCAGCAGTAAGCAAATGAACACTGAAGCTTTCTTT. As protein: CASSKQMNTEAFF.

The chain joins TRBV6-5 to TRBJ1-2; D perhaps matches TRBD1 (5 bases). The germline gives CDR1 MNHEY, CDR2 SVGAGI. The CDR3 is 14 residues long. Trimming removed 2 bases at V and 6 bases at J, with 13 bases between. DNA for the CDR3: TGTGCCAGCAGTTACGGCCAGGGTATTGATGGCTACACCTTC. Amino acids: CASSYGQGIDGYTF.

The count of this clone is one. The chain recombines TRBV5-6 with TRBJ2-5, with D perhaps TRBD2 (5 bases). CDR3 size: 14 residues. Germline lookup yields CDR1 SGHDT and CDR2 YYEEEE. V gave up 4 bases and J gave up 0 bases, with 10 bases separating them. CDR3 DNA: TGTGCCAGCAGCCCAAAGCGGTACCAAGAGACCCAGTACTTC. Its translation: CASSPKRYQETQYF.

For this clone: Other DNA sequences within the sample encode an identical CDR3. The rearrangement uses TRBV18 and TRBJ2-7; the D is unclear. Germline lookup yields CDR1 KGHSH and CDR2 LQKENI. Trimming removed 1 base at V and 2 bases at J, with 6 bases between. The CDR3 spans 13 residues. CDR3 sequence reads: CASSPRGTYEQYF. The CDR3 DNA reads TGTGCCAGCTCACCACGAGGAACCTACGAGCAGTACTTC.

The gene calls are TRBV7-9 and TRBJ2-1; D not certain. V was trimmed by 5 bases and J by 9 bases, leaving 23 bases between them. The CDR3 is made up of 16 amino acids. Germline V CDR1 and CDR2: SEHNR, FQNEAQ (reference sequence). The CDR3 loop is CASSPPLVILVGEQFF. The DNA of the CDR3 is TGTGCCAGCAGCCCGCCCCTAGTTATCCTTGTCGGTGAGCAGTTCTTC.

The rearrangement uses TRBV2 and TRBJ1-3, with TRBD1 identical over 7 bases. V lost 4 bases, J lost 0 bases, and 6 bases stayed unmatched. Germline V gene lookup returns CDR1 SNHLY and CDR2 FYNNEI. The length of the CDR3 is 16 residues. The CDR3 is CASSVGGQFSGNTIYF. As DNA, the CDR3 is TGTGCCAGCAGTGTTGGGGGACAGTTCTCTGGAAACACCATATATTTT.

This chain uses TRBV7-7 with TRBJ2-2; weak D call: TRBD1 (5 bases). The CDR3 has 15 amino acids. The ends were cut back, 5 bases at V and 3 bases at J, with 13 bases in the middle. Germline V lookup: CDR1 SSHAT, CDR2 FNYEAQ (reference sequence). Here the CDR3 reads CASSPQGFDTGELFF. CDR3 nucleotide sequence: TGTGCCAGCAGCCCGCAGGGTTTTGACACCGGGGAGCTGTTTTTT. Full variable domain (remainder filled in from reference TRBV7-7 and TRBJ2-2): GAGVSQSPRYKVTKRGQDVTLRCDPISSHATLYWYQQALGQGPEFLTYFNYEAQPDKSGLPSDRFSAERPEGSISTLTIQRTEQRDSAMYRCASSPQGFDTGELFFGEGSRLTVL.

The chain links TRBV5-1 to TRBJ2-2; D perhaps matches TRBD1 (6 bases). The CDR3 consists of 16 residues. V gave up 0 bases and J gave up 4 bases, with 13 bases separating them. The germline CDR1 and CDR2 sequences are SGHRS and YFSETQ. CDR3 sequence: CASSLEQGGGTGELFF. As DNA, the CDR3 is TGCGCCAGCAGCTTGGAACAGGGCGGCGGCACCGGGGAGCTGTTTTTT.

The chain links TRBV27 to TRBJ1-5, with D unresolved. CDR3 size: 14 residues. Germline CDR1 reads MNHEY; CDR2 reads SMNVEV (reference sequence). Trimming took off 3 bases at V and 0 bases at J, with 6 bases between the two ends. CDR3 DNA: TGTGCCAGCAGTTTTCGGTATAGCAATCAGCCCCAGCATTTT. Amino acid sequence: CASSFRYSNQPQHF.